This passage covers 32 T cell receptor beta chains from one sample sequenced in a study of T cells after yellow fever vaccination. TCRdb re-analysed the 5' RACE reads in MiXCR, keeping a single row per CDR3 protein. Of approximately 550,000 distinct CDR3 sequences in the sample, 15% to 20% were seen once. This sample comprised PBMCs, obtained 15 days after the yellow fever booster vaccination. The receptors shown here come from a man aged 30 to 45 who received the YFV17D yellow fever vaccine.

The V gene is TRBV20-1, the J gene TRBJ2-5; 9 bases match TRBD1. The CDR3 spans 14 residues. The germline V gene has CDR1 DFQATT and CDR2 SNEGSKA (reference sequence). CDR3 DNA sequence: TGCAAGCCCATCCAGGGACAGGGAACAGAGACCCAGTACTTC. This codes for CKPIQGQGTETQYF.

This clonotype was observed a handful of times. CDR3 residues: CASSRLGRQYF. CDR3 DNA: TGTGCCAGCAGTCGACTAGGCCGGCAGTACTTC. V and J are TRBV28 and TRBJ2-4, with D perhaps matching TRBD2 (6 bases). Between the trimmed V and J ends, which lost 5 bases and 13 bases, there was a span of 12 bases. Per germline, CDR1 MDHEN and CDR2 SYDVKM. The CDR3 has 11 residues.

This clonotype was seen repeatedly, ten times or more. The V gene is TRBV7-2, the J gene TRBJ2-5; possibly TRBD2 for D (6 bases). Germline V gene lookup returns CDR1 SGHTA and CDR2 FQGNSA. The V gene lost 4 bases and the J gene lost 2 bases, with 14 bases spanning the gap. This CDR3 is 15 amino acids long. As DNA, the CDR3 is TGTGCCAGCAGCTCTGCGGGAAGAGGGCAAGAGACCCAGTACTTC. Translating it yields CASSSAGRGQETQYF.

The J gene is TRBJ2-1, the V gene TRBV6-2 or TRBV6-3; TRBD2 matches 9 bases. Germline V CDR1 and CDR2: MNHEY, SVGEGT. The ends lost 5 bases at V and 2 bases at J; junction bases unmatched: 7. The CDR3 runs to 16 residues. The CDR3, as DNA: TGTGCCAGCAGTCCATTAGGGACTAGCCCCTACAATGAGCAGTTCTTC. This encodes CASSPLGTSPYNEQFF.

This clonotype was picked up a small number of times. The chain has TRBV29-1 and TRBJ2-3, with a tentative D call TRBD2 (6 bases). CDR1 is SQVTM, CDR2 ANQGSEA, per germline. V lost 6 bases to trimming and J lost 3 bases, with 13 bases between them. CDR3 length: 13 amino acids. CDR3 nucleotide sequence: TGCAGCGTCGTAGCGGCTATTACAGATACGCAGTATTTT. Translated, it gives CSVVAAITDTQYF.

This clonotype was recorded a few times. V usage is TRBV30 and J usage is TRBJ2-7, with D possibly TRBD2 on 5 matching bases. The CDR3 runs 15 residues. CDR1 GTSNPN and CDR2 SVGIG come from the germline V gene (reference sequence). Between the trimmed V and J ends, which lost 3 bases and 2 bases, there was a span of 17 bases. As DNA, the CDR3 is TGTGCCTGGAGCCCTCTGGGGAGAGTGACCTACGAGCAGTACTTC. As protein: CAWSPLGRVTYEQYF. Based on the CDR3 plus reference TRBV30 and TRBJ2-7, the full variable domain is SQTIHQWPATLVQPVGSPLSLECTVEGTSNPNLYWYRQAAGRGLQLLFYSVGIGQISSEVPQNLSASRPQDRQFILSSKKLLLSDSGFYLCAWSPLGRVTYEQYFGPGTRLTVT.

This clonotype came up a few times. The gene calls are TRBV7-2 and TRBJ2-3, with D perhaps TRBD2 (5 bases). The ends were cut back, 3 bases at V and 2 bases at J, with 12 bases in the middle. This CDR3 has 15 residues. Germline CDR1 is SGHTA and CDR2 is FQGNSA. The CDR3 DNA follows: TGTGCCAGCAGCTTCGCGGGTTACCCCACAGATACGCAGTATTTT. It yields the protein CASSFAGYPTDTQYF. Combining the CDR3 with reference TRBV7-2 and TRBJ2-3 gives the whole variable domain GAGVSQSPSNKVTEKGKDVELRCDPISGHTALYWYRQSLGQGLEFLIYFQGNSAPDKSGLPSDRFSAERTGGSVSTLTIQRTQQEDSAVYLCASSFAGYPTDTQYFGPGTRLTVL.

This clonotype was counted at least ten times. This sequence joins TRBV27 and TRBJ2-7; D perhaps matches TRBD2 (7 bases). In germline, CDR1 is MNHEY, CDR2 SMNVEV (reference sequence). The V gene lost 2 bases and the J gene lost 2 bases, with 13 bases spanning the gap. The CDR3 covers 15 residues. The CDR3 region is CASSLGGRGPYEQYF. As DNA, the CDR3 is TGTGCCAGCAGTTTAGGAGGGCGGGGGCCCTACGAGCAGTACTTC.

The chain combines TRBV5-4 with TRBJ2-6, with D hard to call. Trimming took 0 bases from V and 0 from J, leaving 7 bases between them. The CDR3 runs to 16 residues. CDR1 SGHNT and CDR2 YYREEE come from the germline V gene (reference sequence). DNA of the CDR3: TGTGCCAGCAGCTTGGTCAGCCTCTCTGGGGCCAACGTCCTGACTTTC. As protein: CASSLVSLSGANVLTF.

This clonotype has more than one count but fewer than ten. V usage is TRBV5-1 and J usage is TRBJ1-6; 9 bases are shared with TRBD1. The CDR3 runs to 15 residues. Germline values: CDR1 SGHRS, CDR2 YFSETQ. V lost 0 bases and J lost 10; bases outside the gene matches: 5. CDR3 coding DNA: TGCGCCAGCAGCTTGGAAGGGACAGGGTCCTCACCCCTCCACTTT. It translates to CASSLEGTGSSPLHF.

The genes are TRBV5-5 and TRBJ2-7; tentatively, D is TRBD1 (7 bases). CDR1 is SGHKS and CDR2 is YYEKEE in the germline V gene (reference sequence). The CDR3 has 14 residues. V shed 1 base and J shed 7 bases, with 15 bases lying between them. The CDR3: CASSLYPAGGEQYF. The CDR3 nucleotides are TGTGCCAGCAGCTTGTATCCCGCAGGGGGGGAGCAGTACTTC.

CDR3 sequence reads: CSARDPGGAGDTQYF. The CDR3 DNA is TGCAGTGCTAGAGACCCCGGAGGGGCAGGAGATACGCAGTATTTT. The gene calls are TRBV20-1 and TRBJ2-3; possibly TRBD2 for D (6 bases). The CDR3 loop spans 15 amino acids. Trimming removed 0 bases from V and 5 bases from J, with 15 bases in between. Germline loops: CDR1 DFQATT, CDR2 SNEGSKA (reference sequence).

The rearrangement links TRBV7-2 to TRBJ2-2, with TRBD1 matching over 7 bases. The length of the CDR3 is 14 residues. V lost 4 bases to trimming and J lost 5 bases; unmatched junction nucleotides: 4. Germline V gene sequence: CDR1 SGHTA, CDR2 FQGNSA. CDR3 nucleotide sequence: TGTGCCAGCAGCTCGGGACAGCCTACCGGGGAGCTGTTTTTT. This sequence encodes CASSSGQPTGELFF.

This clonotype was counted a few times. Here the CDR3 DNA reads TGTGCCAGCAGCCAAGAGGGCGGGATAACCTACAATGAGCAGTTCTTC. Its protein is CASSQEGGITYNEQFF. The chain uses TRBV3-1 and TRBJ2-1, with TRBD2 as a possible D gene (6 bases). Trimming removed 0 bases from V and 2 bases from J, with 11 bases in between. This CDR3 is 16 amino acids long. Germline loops: CDR1 LGHDT, CDR2 YNNKEL (reference sequence).

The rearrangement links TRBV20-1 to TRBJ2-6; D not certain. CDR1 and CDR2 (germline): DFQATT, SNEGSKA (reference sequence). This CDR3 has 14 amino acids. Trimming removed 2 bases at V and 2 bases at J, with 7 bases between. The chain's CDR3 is CSARSFTGANVLTF. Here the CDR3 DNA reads TGCAGTGCTAGATCTTTCACTGGGGCCAACGTCCTGACTTTC.

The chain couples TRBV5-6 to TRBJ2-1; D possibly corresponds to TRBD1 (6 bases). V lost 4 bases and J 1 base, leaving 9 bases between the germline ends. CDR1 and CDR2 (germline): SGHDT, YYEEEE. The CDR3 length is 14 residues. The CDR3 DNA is TGTGCCAGCAGCCAGGACAGATCCTACAATGAGCAGTTCTTC. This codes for CASSQDRSYNEQFF.

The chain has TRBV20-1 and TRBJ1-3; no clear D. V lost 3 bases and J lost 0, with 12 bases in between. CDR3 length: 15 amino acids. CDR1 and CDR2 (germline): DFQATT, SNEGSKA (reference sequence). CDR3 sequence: CSASRPLSSGNTIYF. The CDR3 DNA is TGCAGTGCTAGCCGACCCTTGAGCTCTGGAAACACCATATATTTT.

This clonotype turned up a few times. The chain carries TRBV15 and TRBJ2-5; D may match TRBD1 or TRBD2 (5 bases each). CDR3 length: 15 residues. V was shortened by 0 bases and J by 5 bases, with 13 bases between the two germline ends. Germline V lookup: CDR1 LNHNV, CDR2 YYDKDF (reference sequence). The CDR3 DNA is TGTGCCACCAGCAGAGATGGGACGGCTCCTGAGACCCAGTACTTC. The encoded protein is CATSRDGTAPETQYF.

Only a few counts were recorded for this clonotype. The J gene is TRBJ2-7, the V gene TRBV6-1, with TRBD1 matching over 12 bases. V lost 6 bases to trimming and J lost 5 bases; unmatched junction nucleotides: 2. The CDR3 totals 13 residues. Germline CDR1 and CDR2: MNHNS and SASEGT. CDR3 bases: TGTGCCAGCAGGGGACAGGGGGCGAACGAGCAGTACTTC. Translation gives CASRGQGANEQYF.

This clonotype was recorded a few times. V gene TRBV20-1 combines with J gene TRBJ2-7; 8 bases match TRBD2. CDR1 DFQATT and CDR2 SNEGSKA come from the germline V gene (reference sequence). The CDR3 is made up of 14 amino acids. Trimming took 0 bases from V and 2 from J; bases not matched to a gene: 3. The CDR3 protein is CSARDLAGPYEQYF. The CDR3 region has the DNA TGCAGTGCTAGAGATTTAGCGGGGCCCTACGAGCAGTACTTC.

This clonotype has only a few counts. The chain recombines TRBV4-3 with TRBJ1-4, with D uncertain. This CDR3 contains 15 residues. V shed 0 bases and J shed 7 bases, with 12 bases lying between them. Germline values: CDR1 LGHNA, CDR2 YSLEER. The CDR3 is CASSQDGQISEKLFF. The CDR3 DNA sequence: TGCGCCAGCAGCCAAGACGGTCAGATCTCTGAAAAACTGTTTTTT.

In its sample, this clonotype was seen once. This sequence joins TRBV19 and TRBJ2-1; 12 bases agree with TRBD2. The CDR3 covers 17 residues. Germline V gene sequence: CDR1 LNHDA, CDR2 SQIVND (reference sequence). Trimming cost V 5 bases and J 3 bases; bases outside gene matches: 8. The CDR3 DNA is TGTGCCAGTAGTTCCCGTACTAGCGGGAGGTACTACAATGAGCAGTTCTTC. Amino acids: CASSSRTSGRYYNEQFF.

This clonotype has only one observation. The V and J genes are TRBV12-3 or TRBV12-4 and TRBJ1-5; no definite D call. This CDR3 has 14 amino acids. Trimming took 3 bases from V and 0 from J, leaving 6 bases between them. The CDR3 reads CASSFFNSNQPQHF. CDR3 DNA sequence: TGTGCCAGCAGTTTCTTCAATAGCAATCAGCCCCAGCATTTT.

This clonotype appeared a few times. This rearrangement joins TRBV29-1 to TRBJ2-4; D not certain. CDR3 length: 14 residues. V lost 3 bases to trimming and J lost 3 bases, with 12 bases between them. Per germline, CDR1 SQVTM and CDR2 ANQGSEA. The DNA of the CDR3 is TGCAGCGTTGAGTCCGGGTTTAGCAAAAACATTCAGTACTTC. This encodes CSVESGFSKNIQYF.

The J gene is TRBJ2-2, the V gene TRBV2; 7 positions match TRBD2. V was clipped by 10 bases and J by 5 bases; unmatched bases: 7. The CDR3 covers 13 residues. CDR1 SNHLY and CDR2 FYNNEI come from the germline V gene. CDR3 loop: CATPGTNTGELFF. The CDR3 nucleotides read TGTGCCACCCCCGGGACTAATACCGGGGAGCTGTTTTTT. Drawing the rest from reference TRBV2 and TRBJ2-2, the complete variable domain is EPEVTQTPSHQVTQMGQEVILRCVPISNHLYFYWYRQILGQKVEFLVSFYNNEISEKSEIFDDQFSVERPDGSNFTLKIRSTKLEDSAMYFCATPGTNTGELFFGEGSRLTVL.

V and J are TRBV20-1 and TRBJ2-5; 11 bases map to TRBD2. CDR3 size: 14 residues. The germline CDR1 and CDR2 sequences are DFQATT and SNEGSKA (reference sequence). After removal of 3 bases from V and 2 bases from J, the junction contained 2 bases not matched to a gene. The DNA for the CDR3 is TGCAGTGCTAGGACTAGCGGGGTTCAAGAGACCCAGTACTTC. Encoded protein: CSARTSGVQETQYF.

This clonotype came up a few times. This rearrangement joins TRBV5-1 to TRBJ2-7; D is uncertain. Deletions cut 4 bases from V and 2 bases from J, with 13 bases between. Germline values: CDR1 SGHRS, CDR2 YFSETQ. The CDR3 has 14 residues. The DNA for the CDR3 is TGCGCCAGCAGCCTCGGATGGGCGCCCTACGAGCAGTACTTC. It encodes CASSLGWAPYEQYF.

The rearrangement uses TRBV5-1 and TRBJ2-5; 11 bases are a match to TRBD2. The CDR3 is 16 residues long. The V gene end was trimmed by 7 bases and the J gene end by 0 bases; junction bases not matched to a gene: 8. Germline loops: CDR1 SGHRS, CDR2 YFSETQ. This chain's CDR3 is CASDPGTSGDQETQYF. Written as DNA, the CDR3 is TGCGCCAGCGACCCCGGGACTAGCGGAGACCAAGAGACCCAGTACTTC.

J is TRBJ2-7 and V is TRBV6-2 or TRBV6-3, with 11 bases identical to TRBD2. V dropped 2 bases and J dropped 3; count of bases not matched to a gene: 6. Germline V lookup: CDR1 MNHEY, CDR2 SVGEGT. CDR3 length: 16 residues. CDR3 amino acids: CASSYDGTSGLYEQYF. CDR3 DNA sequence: TGTGCCAGCAGTTACGACGGGACTAGCGGACTCTACGAGCAGTACTTC.

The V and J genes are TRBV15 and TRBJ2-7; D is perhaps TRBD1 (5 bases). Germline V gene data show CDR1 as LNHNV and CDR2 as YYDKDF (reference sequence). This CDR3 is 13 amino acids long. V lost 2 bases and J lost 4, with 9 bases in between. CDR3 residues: CATSRPQGYEQYF. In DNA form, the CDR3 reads TGTGCCACCAGCAGACCCCAGGGTTACGAGCAGTACTTC.

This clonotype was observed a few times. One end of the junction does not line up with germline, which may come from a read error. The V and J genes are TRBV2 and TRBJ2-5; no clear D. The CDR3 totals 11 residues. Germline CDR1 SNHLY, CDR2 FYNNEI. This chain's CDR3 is CASSARWWTDF. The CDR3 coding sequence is TGTGCCAGCAGTGCTCGGTGGTGGACGGACTTC.

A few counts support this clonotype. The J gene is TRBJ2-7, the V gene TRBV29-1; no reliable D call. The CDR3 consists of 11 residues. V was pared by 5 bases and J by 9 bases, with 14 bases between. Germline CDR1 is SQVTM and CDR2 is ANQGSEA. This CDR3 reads CSVSGLPGQYF. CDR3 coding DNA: TGCAGCGTTTCCGGCCTCCCCGGGCAGTACTTC.